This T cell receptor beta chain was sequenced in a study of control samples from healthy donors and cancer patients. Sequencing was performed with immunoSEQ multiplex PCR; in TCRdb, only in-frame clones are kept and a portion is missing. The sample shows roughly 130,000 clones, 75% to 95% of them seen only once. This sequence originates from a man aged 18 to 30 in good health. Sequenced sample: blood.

The CDR3 DNA follows: TGTGCCAGCAGTTTCGGGGAGATTGAAGCTTTCTTT. The encoded protein is CASSFGEIEAFF. The chain combines TRBV12-3 or TRBV12-4 with TRBJ1-1; D gene uncertain. The CDR3 loop spans 12 amino acids. Trimming shortened V by 3 bases and J by 7 bases, and 9 bases separated the two germline ends.